These 15 T cell receptor beta chains came from one sample sequenced in a study of OX40 agonist ivuxolimab in advanced cancers. Some clones are missing from TCRdb's copy, which holds only in-frame ones; the method was immunoSEQ multiplex PCR. The table includes tens of thousands of clones, roughly 90% detected once. The material was CD4+ or CD8+ T cells sorted from blood, obtained in a trial of the OX40 agonist ivuxolimab. The receptors stem from an adult with an advanced solid tumor such as melanoma, head and neck, liver or kidney cancer.

The chain couples TRBV5-4 to TRBJ1-1; no definite D call. Deletions cut 0 bases from V and 3 bases from J, with 12 bases between. This CDR3 region has 15 residues. Looked up from germline, CDR1 is SGHNT and CDR2 is YYREEE (reference sequence). The CDR3 DNA sequence: TGTGCCAGCAGCTTGGCCAAAAGAGCGGACACTGAAGCTTTCTTT. This encodes CASSLAKRADTEAFF.

The chain recombines TRBV6-1 with TRBJ2-2; 7 bases are shared with TRBD1. Germline-derived CDR1 and CDR2 are MNHNS and SASEGT. The CDR3 totals 14 residues. The V and J ends lost 10 bases and 0 bases, in that order; junction bases with no gene match: 5. Here the CDR3 reads CATSTGTNTGELFF. The CDR3 coding sequence is TGTGCCACCTCGACAGGGACGAACACCGGGGAGCTGTTTTTT.

This rearrangement joins TRBV28 to TRBJ1-2; D is uncertain. V lost 5 bases and J 0 bases, leaving 19 bases between the germline ends. The CDR3 length is 17 residues. Germline V lookup: CDR1 MDHEN, CDR2 SYDVKM. CDR3 bases: TGTGCCAGCAGTCCTCCGGGGTCGGGCGGCCCTAACTATGGCTACACCTTC. This sequence encodes CASSPPGSGGPNYGYTF.

A few counts support this clone. V and J are TRBV6-5 and TRBJ2-7; 10 nucleotides align to TRBD1. There are 15 residues in the CDR3. V was pared by 4 bases and J by 5 bases, with 8 bases of the junction left unmatched. The germline V gene has CDR1 MNHEY and CDR2 SVGAGI. The CDR3 protein is CASSSWGTGAHEQYF. In DNA, the CDR3 is TGTGCCAGCAGTTCATGGGGGACAGGGGCCCACGAGCAGTACTTC.

The gene calls are TRBV5-4 and TRBJ2-7; no reliable D call. There are 13 residues in the CDR3. Germline V lookup: CDR1 SGHNT, CDR2 YYREEE (reference sequence). Trimming took 3 bases from V and 0 from J, leaving 7 bases between them. The CDR3 protein is CASSSDTSYEQYF. The CDR3, as DNA: TGTGCCAGCAGCTCCGACACCTCCTACGAGCAGTACTTC.

The genes are TRBV29-1 and TRBJ2-2; maybe TRBD2 (5 bases). The V end lost 4 bases, the J end lost 0 bases, and 9 bases lay between the germline ends. Germline-derived CDR1 and CDR2 are SQVTM and ANQGSEA. This CDR3 spans 14 amino acids. The CDR3: CSVGLPPNTGELFF. In DNA, the CDR3 is TGCAGCGTTGGACTACCTCCGAACACCGGGGAGCTGTTTTTT.

This clone has only one observation. CDR3 in amino acids: CASSYSRQASNTEAFF. Here the CDR3 DNA reads TGTGCCAGCAGTTACTCGAGACAGGCTTCGAACACTGAAGCTTTCTTT. This chain joins TRBV6-5 and TRBJ1-1; perhaps TRBD1 as D (6 bases). Germline loops: CDR1 MNHEY, CDR2 SVGAGI. The V gene lost 0 bases and the J gene lost 1 base, with 12 bases spanning the gap. CDR3 length: 16 amino acids.

Regarding this clone: The germline gene is not matched at one end of the junction; a read error may be the cause. This rearrangement joins TRBV5-3 to TRBJ2-7, with D perhaps TRBD2 (7 bases). TRBV5-3 is designated an ORF whose function remains uncertain. The CDR3 sequence is 15 residues long. The CDR3 loop reads CASSLAAGAAYEQYF. The CDR3 region has the DNA TGTGCCAGCAGCTTGGCCGCGGGGGCCGCCTACGAGCAGTACTTC.

A single count supports this clone. J is TRBJ1-2 and V is TRBV19, with D possibly TRBD1 on 5 matching bases. CDR1 is LNHDA, CDR2 SQIVND, per germline (reference sequence). The length of the CDR3 is 16 residues. V was cut by 5 bases and J by 8 bases, with 24 bases left in between. CDR3 loop: CASSVRRPGPNWGYTF. CDR3 coding DNA: TGTGCCAGTAGTGTTCGGCGCCCGGGGCCTAATTGGGGCTACACCTTC.

The chain recombines TRBV4-2 with TRBJ2-3, with D unresolved. This CDR3 comprises 16 residues. V was pared by 1 base and J by 4 bases, with 15 bases between. The germline V gene encodes CDR1 LGHNA and CDR2 YNFKEQ. CDR3 amino acids: CASSQASTSGADTQYF. The CDR3 DNA reads TGTGCCAGCAGCCAAGCTAGTACCTCAGGTGCAGATACGCAGTATTTT.

This clone was found once. V usage is TRBV6-5 and J usage is TRBJ2-1; D tentatively reads TRBD1 or TRBD2 (5 bases each). The V gene's germline CDR1 is MNHEY and CDR2 SVGAGI. This CDR3 region has 11 residues. Trimming shortened V by 4 bases and J by 12 bases, and 10 bases separated the two germline ends. In nucleotides, the CDR3 is TGTGCCAGCAGTTCCCCGAGGGGGCAGTTCTTC. Amino acids: CASSSPRGQFF.

The V call is TRBV6-1, the J call TRBJ2-3; TRBD2 matches at 9 bases. The CDR3 consists of 15 residues. Trimming removed 6 bases from V and 3 bases from J; junction bases left unmatched: 7. Germline CDR1 reads MNHNS; CDR2 reads SASEGT. DNA of the CDR3: TGTGCCAGCAGGCCGCCGGGACTAGCAACAGATACGCAGTATTTT. It is translated as CASRPPGLATDTQYF.

The V and J genes are TRBV14 and TRBJ1-1, with D perhaps matching TRBD1 (5 bases). With 1 base removed from V and 1 base from J, the gap between germline ends came to 13 bases. This CDR3 has 16 amino acids. Germline CDR1 reads SGHDN; CDR2 reads FVKESK. The chain's CDR3 is CASSQGWGRGNTEAFF. The CDR3 nucleotides read TGTGCCAGCAGCCAAGGTTGGGGGAGAGGGAACACTGAAGCTTTCTTT.

The genes are TRBV14 and TRBJ2-3; the D gene is possibly TRBD1 (5 bases). Trimming took 0 bases from V and 4 from J, leaving 17 bases between them. The germline V gene encodes CDR1 SGHDN and CDR2 FVKESK. This CDR3 has 17 residues. The CDR3 protein is CASSQDRWGGTADTQYF. CDR3 nucleotides: TGTGCCAGCAGCCAAGATAGATGGGGCGGAACGGCAGATACGCAGTATTTT.

This clone was seen a single time. V gene TRBV18 combines with J gene TRBJ1-1, with a possible D match to TRBD1 (6 bases). In germline, CDR1 is KGHSH, CDR2 LQKENI. Trimming removed 0 bases at V and 4 bases at J, with 18 bases between. This CDR3 contains 17 residues. The CDR3 DNA follows: TGTGCCAGCTCACCACCGGGCCCCCTGGGGGCGAGCACTGAAGCTTTCTTT. It codes for CASSPPGPLGASTEAFF.